This T cell receptor (beta chain) is drawn from a study of T-cell reconstitution after alpha-beta-depleted transplantation in children (dated by TCRdb to the mid-2010s). Looking at the study overall: T-cell immune reconstitution after TCRalphabeta/CD19-depleted allogeneic hematopoietic cell transplantation in children was quantitatively tracked in the study by means of TCR repertoire profiling.

Library preparation was by PCR. The listed sequencing device is Illumina HiSeq 2500. To normalize quantification of the TCRbeta repertoire, the TCR libraries were built with molecular barcoding that relied on unique molecular identifiers. TCRdb reworked the public reads: Q25 trimming with fastp, MiXCR clone assembly, productive beta chains retained. A single entry per CDR3 protein holds the most common genes and DNA from its merged rows. For this sample there are more than 90,000 distinct CDR3 sequences; 7% to 10% appear just once. Of the sample, approximately 6.6% falls within the top ten clones. Ten or more counts support this clonotype. Its antigen remains undetermined. There are no base qualities to consult, and no much larger clone falls within one base. The TCR comes from a human donor who donated a stem cell graft to a child with congenital amegakaryocytic thrombocytopenia. The specimen was PBMCs from the stem cell graft donor, collected from the stem cell graft.

The nucleotide sequence is TGCAGCGTTGAAGTCGGAAACTATGGCTACACCTTC. Its amino acids are CSVEVGNYGYTF. Rearrangement joined TRBV29-1 to TRBJ1-2; the D gene cannot be named for sure. Trimming removed 1 base from V and 2 bases from J, leaving 5 bases between the germline ends. CDR3 length: 12 amino acids, cysteine to phenylalanine. Only the CDR3 part of the read is kept: 36 bases, read in frame from the first base. The germline V gene gives CDR1 as SQVTM and CDR2 as ANQGSEA.